Below are 4 T cell receptor beta chains sequenced from a single sample in a study of cytomegalovirus exposure and HLA in healthy donors. Only in-frame clones appear in the TCRdb table, and some are missing; sequencing was by immunoSEQ multiplex PCR. The sample has 200,000 to 250,000 clones; 87% are singletons. The sequenced sample consisted of PBMCs. Source of these receptors: a man aged 18-30 years in good health and CMV-seronegative.

This clone appeared once. J is TRBJ2-5 and V is TRBV23-1; 10 bases match TRBD1. TRBV23-1 belongs to the ORF category, with a function that is uncertain. The CDR3 spans 15 residues. V dropped 6 bases and J dropped 3; count of bases not matched to a gene: 7. In DNA, the CDR3 is TGCGCCAGCAGGAACACCGGGACAGGGGAAGAGACCCAGTACTTC. It codes for CASRNTGTGEETQYF.

The J gene is TRBJ1-6, the V gene TRBV18; 7 positions agree with TRBD1. Germline-derived CDR1 and CDR2 are KGHSH and LQKENI. The V and J ends lost 4 bases and 10 bases, in that order; junction bases with no gene match: 4. This CDR3 has 13 amino acids. This chain's CDR3 is CASSLGQVSPLHF. The CDR3 region has the DNA TGTGCCAGCTCACTAGGACAGGTGTCACCCCTCCACTTT. Complete variable domain (other parts from reference TRBV18 and TRBJ1-6): NAGVMQNPRHLVRRRGQEARLRCSPMKGHSHVYWYRQLPEEGLKFMVYLQKENIIDESGMPKERFSAEFPKEGPSILRIQQVVRGDSAAYFCASSLGQVSPLHFGNGTRLTVT.

The chain uses TRBV20-1 and TRBJ2-1; D call uncertain. This CDR3 is 10 amino acids long. Germline CDR1 is DFQATT and CDR2 is SNEGSKA (reference sequence). V lost 3 bases to trimming and J lost 6 bases, with 3 bases between them. Here the CDR3 DNA reads TGCAGTGCTAGTATCAATGAGCAGTTCTTC. As protein: CSASINEQFF.

This chain links TRBV7-2 with TRBJ2-5, with D possibly TRBD2 on 6 matching bases. The CDR3 consists of 12 residues. CDR1 and CDR2 (germline): SGHTA, FQGNSA. Trimming stripped 8 bases from V and 13 bases from J, with 20 bases between. The CDR3 DNA sequence: TGTGCCAGCGGACCACCTGGGACTTTGCTGTACTTC. Encoded protein: CASGPPGTLLYF.